Listed here are 5 T cell receptor beta chains from one sample, sequenced in a study of T cells in Graves' hyperthyroidism and ophthalmopathy. From RNA transcripts, TCR beta CDR3 regions were amplified. An initial round of RT-PCR targeting the TCR CDR3 relied on the HTBI primer set. TCRdb independently ran MiXCR on the multiplex PCR reads; one entry per CDR3 protein. Of under 300,000 distinct CDR3 sequences in the sample, approximately 13% were seen once. The specimen was blood. The receptors were gathered from a woman between 35 and 50 years old with Graves' hyperthyroidism.

The J gene is TRBJ2-7, the V gene TRBV19, with 10 positions matching TRBD2. The CDR3 covers 15 residues. Unmatched junction bases numbered 10, after V lost 6 bases and J lost 5 bases. Looked up from germline, CDR1 is LNHDA and CDR2 is SQIVND (reference sequence). As DNA, the CDR3 is TGTGCCAGTAGACCCCTGGGGCTAGCGGGAGACGAGCAGTACTTC. Translating gives CASRPLGLAGDEQYF.

The chain is built from TRBV7-9 and TRBJ2-3; TRBD1 might be the D (7 bases). The ends were cut back, 2 bases at V and 8 bases at J, with 14 bases in the middle. The CDR3 runs 14 residues. Per germline, CDR1 SEHNR and CDR2 FQNEAQ (reference sequence). CDR3 region: CASSLPQGGATQYF. The CDR3 DNA sequence: TGTGCCAGCAGCTTACCCCAGGGGGGAGCTACGCAGTATTTT.

At least ten counts were recorded for this clonotype. The rearrangement joins TRBV2 to TRBJ2-7, with 9 bases lining up with TRBD2. V dropped 6 bases and J dropped 1; count of bases not matched to a gene: 10. Looked up from germline, CDR1 is SNHLY and CDR2 is FYNNEI. This CDR3 has 16 residues. This CDR3 is CASSQGGLAGSYEQYF. DNA for the CDR3: TGTGCCAGCAGCCAGGGGGGGCTAGCGGGATCCTACGAGCAGTACTTC. The full variable domain, rest sourced from reference TRBV2 and TRBJ2-7, is EPEVTQTPSHQVTQMGQEVILRCVPISNHLYFYWYRQILGQKVEFLVSFYNNEISEKSEIFDDQFSVERPDGSNFTLKIRSTKLEDSAMYFCASSQGGLAGSYEQYFGPGTRLTVT.

This clonotype was seen a few times. The chain carries TRBV5-1 and TRBJ2-1; TRBD1 matches at 8 bases. CDR1 and CDR2 from the germline V gene are SGHRS and YFSETQ. The CDR3 totals 14 residues. Unmatched junction bases numbered 5, after V lost 5 bases and J lost 4 bases. The CDR3 coding sequence is TGCGCCAGCAGATCGACAGGGGTATACAATGAGCAGTTCTTC. It codes for CASRSTGVYNEQFF.

This rearrangement joins TRBV28 to TRBJ1-2, with 8 bases lining up with TRBD1. V trimming: 5 bases; J trimming: 2 bases; junction bases outside the gene matches: 4. CDR1 is MDHEN, CDR2 SYDVKM, per germline. The CDR3 sequence is 14 residues long. Written as DNA, the CDR3 is TGTGCCAGCAGTCCCCGGGACAGGAACTATGGCTACACCTTC. This codes for CASSPRDRNYGYTF.